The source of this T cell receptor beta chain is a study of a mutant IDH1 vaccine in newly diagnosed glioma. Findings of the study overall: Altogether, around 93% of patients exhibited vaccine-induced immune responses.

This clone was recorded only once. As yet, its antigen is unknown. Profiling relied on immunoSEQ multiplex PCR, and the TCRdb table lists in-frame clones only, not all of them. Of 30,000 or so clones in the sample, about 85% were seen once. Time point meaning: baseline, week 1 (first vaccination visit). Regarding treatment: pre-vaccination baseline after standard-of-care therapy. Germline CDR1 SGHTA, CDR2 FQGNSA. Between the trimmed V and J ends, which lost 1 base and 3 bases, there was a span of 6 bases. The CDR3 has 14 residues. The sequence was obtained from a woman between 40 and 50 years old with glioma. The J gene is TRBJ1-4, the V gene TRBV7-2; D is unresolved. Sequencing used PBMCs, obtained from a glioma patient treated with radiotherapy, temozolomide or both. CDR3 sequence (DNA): TGTGCCAGCAGCTTAGGGGGAGCTAATGAAAAACTGTTTTTT. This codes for CASSLGGANEKLFF.